Presented here are 26 T cell receptor beta chains from one specimen sequenced in a study of T cells in Graves' hyperthyroidism and ophthalmopathy. RNA transcripts served as the template for amplifying TCR beta CDR3 regions. HTBI primers drove first-round RT-PCR of the TCR CDR3. TCRdb re-called the multiplex PCR reads with MiXCR, one entry per CDR3 protein. The profile covers 250,000 to 400,000 distinct CDR3 sequences, with roughly an eighth appearing a single time and approximately 35% taken by the ten largest. The sample was blood. The origin of the receptors is a woman aged 40 to 55 with Graves' ophthalmopathy.

There are many counts of this clonotype. The rearrangement joins TRBV27 to TRBJ2-3; maybe TRBD2 (6 bases). The germline gives CDR1 MNHEY, CDR2 SMNVEV (reference sequence). There are 17 residues in the CDR3. V was trimmed by 2 bases and J by 0 bases, leaving 15 bases between them. CDR3 region: CASSLAGSIPSTDTQYF. CDR3 nucleotide sequence: TGTGCCAGCAGTTTAGCGGGGTCGATCCCCAGCACAGATACGCAGTATTTT.

This clonotype was recorded only once. The chain joins TRBV5-5 to TRBJ1-6, with D possibly being TRBD1 (5 bases). V lost 3 bases to trimming and J lost 2 bases, with 15 bases between them. The CDR3 is made up of 17 amino acids. The germline gives CDR1 SGHKS, CDR2 YYEKEE (reference sequence). The CDR3 DNA reads TGTGCCAGCAGCTCCAAACGTCCGGGGGCCTATAATTCACCCCTCCACTTT. Translated: CASSSKRPGAYNSPLHF.

The chain employs TRBV24-1 and TRBJ1-2; 8 bases are shared with TRBD1. The CDR3 extends over 12 amino acids. The germline CDR1 and CDR2 sequences are KGHDR and SFDVKD. The V segment lost 8 bases and the J segment 7 bases; nucleotides outside the gene matches: 5. CDR3 in DNA: TGTGCCACCAACGGACAGGGCGGTGGCTACACCTTC. Translated: CATNGQGGGYTF.

In this sample, this clonotype turned up many times. The chain couples TRBV20-1 to TRBJ1-1; TRBD1 agrees at 9 bases. J lost 1 base, V lost 2 bases, and 5 bases had no gene match. The CDR3 loop spans 15 amino acids. CDR1 is DFQATT and CDR2 is SNEGSKA in the germline V gene (reference sequence). The CDR3 nucleotides read TGCAGTGCTAGATCCGGGACAGGGTCGAACACTGAAGCTTTCTTT. It codes for CSARSGTGSNTEAFF.

V and J are TRBV4-1 and TRBJ1-6; D gene ambiguous. V was cut by 7 bases and J by 3 bases, with 16 bases left in between. CDR1 is MGHRA and CDR2 is YSYEKL in the germline V gene. CDR3 size: 16 residues. The DNA for the CDR3 is TGCGCCAGCACCCCGACACGAGGGAACTATAATTCACCCCTCCACTTT. Its translation is CASTPTRGNYNSPLHF.

This clonotype was counted ten times or more. This chain links TRBV7-9 with TRBJ1-1; D not certain. Deletions cut 1 base from V and 11 bases from J, with 11 bases between. CDR3 length: 12 amino acids. Germline V CDR1 and CDR2: SEHNR, FQNEAQ (reference sequence). The CDR3 loop reads CASSLEVSGAFF. The CDR3 DNA sequence: TGTGCCAGCAGCTTAGAGGTCAGCGGGGCTTTCTTT. Based on the CDR3 plus reference TRBV7-9 and TRBJ1-1, the full variable domain is DTGVSQNPRHKITKRGQNVTFRCDPISEHNRLYWYRQTLGQGPEFLTYFQNEAQLEKSRLLSDRFSAERPKGSFSTLEIQRTEQGDSAMYLCASSLEVSGAFFGQGTRLTVV.

This clonotype was picked up many times. V gene TRBV25-1 combines with J gene TRBJ2-5; D is unclear. Germline V CDR1 and CDR2: MGHDK, SYGVNS. This CDR3 comprises 14 residues. V lost 2 bases to trimming and J lost 5 bases, with 12 bases between them. The CDR3 is CASSEARVDETQYF. The CDR3 DNA reads as TGTGCCAGCAGTGAAGCTAGAGTCGATGAGACCCAGTACTTC.

The chain has TRBV20-1 and TRBJ1-6; TRBD1 might be the D (6 bases). Per the germline V gene, CDR1 is DFQATT and CDR2 is SNEGSKA (reference sequence). Trimming pared 0 bases from V and 9 bases from J, leaving 9 bases between. The CDR3 contains 13 residues. DNA of the CDR3: TGCAGTGCTAGAGACAGGGGTGGTTCACCCCTCCACTTT. It encodes CSARDRGGSPLHF.

The CDR3 here is CASSTQTNGELFF. The CDR3 bases are TGTGCCAGTAGTACCCAGACTAACGGGGAGCTGTTTTTT. The chain combines TRBV19 with TRBJ2-2, with a possible D match to TRBD2 (5 bases). Between the trimmed V and J ends, which lost 4 bases and 7 bases, there was a span of 10 bases. CDR1 and CDR2 (germline): LNHDA, SQIVND (reference sequence). The CDR3 is 13 residues long.

This clonotype was observed many times. The genes are TRBV6-5 and TRBJ1-2; 9 bases fit TRBD1. The germline V gene encodes CDR1 MNHEY and CDR2 SVGAGI. The V segment lost 1 base and the J segment 4 bases; nucleotides outside the gene matches: 7. This CDR3 has 16 residues. CDR3 sequence (DNA): TGTGCCAGCAGTTACTACAACAGGGGGCGGACCTATGGCTACACCTTC. It specifies CASSYYNRGRTYGYTF.

This clonotype was counted between two and nine times. The CDR3 reads CATSDYGISGDTQYF. For the CDR3, the DNA is TGTGCCACCAGTGATTACGGCATTTCGGGGGATACGCAGTATTTT. V and J are TRBV24-1 and TRBJ2-3; D possibly corresponds to TRBD2 (5 bases). This CDR3 has 15 residues. V gave up 2 bases and J gave up 6 bases, with 14 bases separating them. The germline gives CDR1 KGHDR, CDR2 SFDVKD.

This clonotype was found many times. This rearrangement joins TRBV7-6 to TRBJ2-1; the D gene is possibly TRBD1 (8 bases). Trimming pared 1 base from V and 9 bases from J, leaving 16 bases between. The germline V gene has CDR1 SGHVS and CDR2 FNYEAQ. CDR3 length: 15 amino acids. CDR3 amino acids: CASSLESHRGGEQFF. The CDR3, as DNA: TGTGCCAGCAGCTTAGAGTCTCACAGGGGGGGTGAGCAGTTCTTC.

This clonotype has a count of ten or more. The gene calls are TRBV28 and TRBJ1-4; D unclear. Between the trimmed V and J ends, which lost 11 bases and 0 bases, there was a span of 13 bases. This CDR3 is 14 amino acids long. From germline, CDR1 is MDHEN and CDR2 SYDVKM. The CDR3 DNA reads as TGTGCCGCCAGACGGGGTGCAACTAATGAAAAACTGTTTTTT. Its protein product is CAARRGATNEKLFF.

There are a few counts of this clonotype. The rearrangement links TRBV9 to TRBJ2-5; 7 positions agree with TRBD2. In germline, CDR1 is SGDLS, CDR2 YYNGEE. The V segment lost 4 bases and the J segment 0 bases; nucleotides outside the gene matches: 6. The CDR3 has 15 residues. The CDR3 DNA reads as TGTGCCAGCAGCCCTAGCGGAACTAACCAAGAGACCCAGTACTTC. This encodes CASSPSGTNQETQYF.

The J gene is TRBJ2-7, the V gene TRBV28; D assignment may be TRBD1 or TRBD2 (6 bases each). V was trimmed by 4 bases and J by 4 bases, leaving 17 bases between them. There are 15 residues in the CDR3. The germline V gene encodes CDR1 MDHEN and CDR2 SYDVKM. CDR3 sequence: CASSSPERGEYEQYF. Here the CDR3 DNA reads TGTGCCAGCAGTTCCCCCGAGAGGGGGGAGTACGAGCAGTACTTC.

This clonotype was counted many times. This chain joins TRBV28 and TRBJ1-5; no clear D. The germline gives CDR1 MDHEN, CDR2 SYDVKM. V shed 7 bases and J shed 1 base, with 17 bases lying between them. The CDR3 extends over 16 amino acids. The CDR3 DNA follows: TGTGCCAGCACCGACGCCGGGTCGGGGAGCAATCAGCCCCAGCATTTT. It codes for CASTDAGSGSNQPQHF.

This clonotype was counted many times. The rearrangement joins TRBV28 to TRBJ2-3; the match to TRBD2 covers 13 bases. Germline lookup yields CDR1 MDHEN and CDR2 SYDVKM. J was trimmed by 5 bases and V by 4 bases; bases with no gene match: 9. CDR3 size: 17 residues. CDR3 amino acids: CASSSPGTSGVRDTQYF. DNA of the CDR3: TGTGCCAGCAGTTCTCCCGGGACTAGCGGGGTTAGAGATACGCAGTATTTT.

This clonotype has ten or more counts. The J gene is TRBJ1-6, the V gene TRBV6-1; TRBD1 is a possible D gene (5 bases). CDR3 length: 12 residues. Germline-derived CDR1 and CDR2 are MNHNS and SASEGT. V dropped 8 bases and J dropped 10 bases, with 12 bases sitting between them. The CDR3 bases are TGTGCCAGCGGGGCCGGAGGATCACCCCTCCACTTT. Its protein is CASGAGGSPLHF.

This clonotype has only a few counts. V and J are TRBV5-1 and TRBJ2-3; the D is unclear. The CDR3 spans 15 residues. CDR1 is SGHRS and CDR2 is YFSETQ in the germline V gene. Trimming took 3 bases from V and 2 from J, leaving 13 bases between them. CDR3 loop: CASSSLTSNTDTQYF. As DNA, the CDR3 is TGCGCCAGCAGCTCGTTGACATCAAACACAGATACGCAGTATTTT. Filled out from reference TRBV5-1 and TRBJ2-3, the complete variable domain reads KAGVTQTPRYLIKTRGQQVTLSCSPISGHRSVSWYQQTPGQGLQFLFEYFSETQRNKGNFPGRFSGRQFSNSRSEMNVSTLELGDSALYLCASSSLTSNTDTQYFGPGTRLTVL.

This clonotype came up many times. The CDR3 nucleotides read TGTGCCAGCAGAAATCGGGAGCTGGGATACAATGAGCAGTTCTTC. As protein: CASRNRELGYNEQFF. This chain links TRBV7-9 with TRBJ2-1; perhaps TRBD2 as D (6 bases). The CDR3 extends over 15 amino acids. Germline CDR1 SEHNR, CDR2 FQNEAQ (reference sequence). The germline V and J ends were trimmed by 6 bases and 4 bases, with 16 bases remaining between them.

The chain combines TRBV29-1 with TRBJ2-5; TRBD1 matches 7 bases. Germline loops: CDR1 SQVTM, CDR2 ANQGSEA. The V segment lost 0 bases and the J segment 4 bases; nucleotides outside the gene matches: 8. The CDR3 covers 15 residues. CDR3 sequence: CSVEDERTGSETQYF. In DNA form, the CDR3 reads TGCAGCGTTGAAGATGAGAGGACAGGTTCAGAGACCCAGTACTTC.

A remark on this clonotype: Possible read error: a much larger clone is one base away. V is TRBV20-1 and J is TRBJ1-2; possible D gene TRBD1, 5 bases. Trimming took 4 bases from V and 2 from J, leaving 8 bases between them. From germline, CDR1 is DFQATT and CDR2 SNEGSKA (reference sequence). The CDR3 sequence is 12 residues long. The CDR3 DNA sequence: TGCAGTGCTAAGGGGCCGAACTATGGCTACACCTTC. This gives the protein CSAKGPNYGYTF.

This clonotype appeared a few times. The J gene is TRBJ1-6, the V gene TRBV10-2; D uncertain. There are 15 residues in the CDR3. Germline lookup yields CDR1 WSHSY and CDR2 SAAADI. With 4 bases removed from V and 0 bases from J, the gap between germline ends came to 7 bases. CDR3 protein: CASSVGSSYNSPLHF. The CDR3 DNA reads as TGCGCCAGCAGTGTAGGAAGCTCCTATAATTCACCCCTCCACTTT.

This clonotype was seen at least ten times. The chain joins TRBV10-1 to TRBJ2-7, with D perhaps matching TRBD1 (6 bases). The CDR3 covers 14 residues. Germline CDR1 reads WNHNN; CDR2 reads SYGVQD (reference sequence). V was cut by 10 bases and J by 2 bases, with 18 bases left in between. The chain's CDR3 is CATSGNRAPYEQYF. DNA for the CDR3: TGCGCCACCTCAGGCAACAGGGCCCCCTACGAGCAGTACTTC.

V usage is TRBV5-5 and J usage is TRBJ2-2, with a weak D call TRBD1 (6 bases). CDR1 is SGHKS, CDR2 YYEKEE, per germline (reference sequence). Between the trimmed V and J ends, which lost 5 bases and 6 bases, there was a span of 11 bases. The CDR3 is 13 amino acids. The CDR3 here is CASSGQLAGELFF. The CDR3 DNA reads TGTGCCAGCAGTGGACAGCTAGCCGGGGAGCTGTTTTTT.

This sequence joins TRBV19 and TRBJ1-3; the match to TRBD1 covers 8 bases. The trim removed 3 bases at V and 0 bases at J, leaving 7 bases unmatched. Germline CDR1 LNHDA, CDR2 SQIVND (reference sequence). CDR3 length equals 17 residues. As DNA, the CDR3 is TGTGCCAGTAGTATCGCGTGGACAGGGAGCTCTGGAAACACCATATATTTT. Amino acid sequence: CASSIAWTGSSGNTIYF. Filled out from reference TRBV19 and TRBJ1-3, the complete variable domain reads DGGITQSPKYLFRKEGQNVTLSCEQNLNHDAMYWYRQDPGQGLRLIYYSQIVNDFQKGDIAEGYSVSREKKESFPLTVTSAQKNPTAFYLCASSIAWTGSSGNTIYFGEGSWLTVV.